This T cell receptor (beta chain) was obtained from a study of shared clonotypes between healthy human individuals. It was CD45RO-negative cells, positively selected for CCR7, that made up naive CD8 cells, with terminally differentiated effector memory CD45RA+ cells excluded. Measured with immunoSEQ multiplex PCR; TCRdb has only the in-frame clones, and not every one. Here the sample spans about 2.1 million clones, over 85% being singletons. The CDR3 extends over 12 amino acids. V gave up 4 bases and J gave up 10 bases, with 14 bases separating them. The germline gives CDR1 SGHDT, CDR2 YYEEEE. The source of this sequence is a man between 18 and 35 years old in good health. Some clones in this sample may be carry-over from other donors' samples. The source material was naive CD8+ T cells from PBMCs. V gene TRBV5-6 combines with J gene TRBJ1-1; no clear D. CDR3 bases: TGTGCCAGCAGCCTGACGGGTGGAGGAGCTTTCTTT. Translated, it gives CASSLTGGGAFF.